This record covers a single T cell receptor beta chain. Its target is unknown. Losses at the gene ends were 5 bases for V and 6 bases for J; bases not matched to a gene: 7. The CDR3 length is 13 residues. TCRdb's copy holds only in-frame clones and misses some; the assay was immunoSEQ multiplex PCR. The table shows about 170,000 clones, with approximately 92% occurring only once. The data belong to a study of T cell responses to AZD1222 COVID-19 vaccine. Study-level findings and limits: Nearly half of unique spike-specific TCRs reportedly avoided B.1.351 and B.1.1.7 mutated regions.

The sample consisted of peripheral blood, taken on day 0 of AZD1222 vaccination. This chain joins TRBV12-3 or TRBV12-4 and TRBJ2-7; 7 nucleotides match TRBD2. The TCR comes from an adult in good health. CDR3 bases: TGTGCCAGCAGTGCGGGCGGGGGAGGCGAGCAGTACTTC. Protein product: CASSAGGGGEQYF.